The clone carrying this TCR beta chain was detected a few times. Profiled with immunoSEQ multiplex PCR; TCRdb holds only in-frame clones, not every one. The table lists around 130,000 clones, approximately 84% of them singletons. The data are from a study of blood T cell repertoires in COVID-19. Study-level information: T cells, B-cell-depleted T cells, or PBMCs provided the cDNA or gDNA that served as material.

V was cut by 5 bases and J by 3 bases, with 14 bases left in between. This CDR3 comprises 15 residues. Germline loops: CDR1 MDHEN, CDR2 SYDVKM. The receptor's source is a human donor in a cohort sampled during active COVID-19. This chain links TRBV28 with TRBJ1-5, with a tentative D call TRBD1 (6 bases). Sequenced input: peripheral blood. The CDR3 loop is CASSGPGQINQPQHF. DNA for the CDR3: TGTGCCAGCAGTGGACCGGGACAAATCAATCAGCCCCAGCATTTT.